These T cell receptor beta chains were read from a single sample in a study of cytomegalovirus exposure and HLA in healthy donors. This table comes from immunoSEQ multiplex PCR, and its TCRdb copy is limited to in-frame clones, with some not included. Of over 100,000 clones detected, roughly 76% appear once; the ten largest clones hold roughly an eighth. Material for sequencing was PBMCs. These receptors were taken from a woman between 40 and 50 years old in good health and CMV-seropositive. CDR3s include the opening cysteine and the closing phenylalanine or tryptophan. The D gene is left open where the match is weak. Clone size is not always given. Where it is, it says once, few, many or a class for expanded clones.

>TRBJ1-5|NA|TRBV4-2|NA
TGTGCCAGCAGCCAAGGGGAGGGCCAGCCCCAGCATTTT
CASSQGEGQPQHF
>TRBJ1-3|NA|TRBV30|TRBD1
TGTGCCTGGAGTGTAACAGGGGCGGCTGGAAACACCATATATTTT
CAWSVTGAAGNTIYF
>TRBJ2-5|NA|TRBV5-4|TRBD2
TGTGCCAGCAGCCTCGACGGGGGGCAAGAGACCCAGTACTTC
CASSLDGGQETQYF
>TRBJ1-5|once|TRBV5-8|NA
TGTGCCAGCAGCCCAGGCGGGGGTGGCAATCAGCCCCAGCATTTT
CASSPGGGGNQPQHF
>TRBJ2-3|NA|TRBV27|TRBD2
TGTGCCAGCAGTTTATCGGGACTAGCGGGGGGGGATACGCAGTATTTT
CASSLSGLAGGDTQYF
>TRBJ2-4|NA|TRBV6-5|NA
TGTGCCAGCAGTTACTCGGTCAGAGCCAAAAACATTCAGTACTTC
CASSYSVRAKNIQYF
>TRBJ2-3|once|TRBV4-1|TRBD2
TGCGCCAGCAGCCAACCCCCCCGGGGGGACACAGATACGCAGTATTTT
CASSQPPRGDTDTQYF
>TRBJ1-4|few|TRBV28|NA
TGTGCCACTAACCGTGGCGGACAAATAAATGAAAAACTGTTTTTT
CATNRGGQINEKLFF
>TRBJ2-1|NA|TRBV5-1|NA
TGCGCCAGCAGCTTCTCGGATGAGCAGTTCTTC
CASSFSDEQFF
>TRBJ2-1|NA|TRBV28|TRBD2
TGTGCCAGCAGTTTCGCCGGGACTAGCGGGGGAGCGGATGAGCAGTTCTTC
CASSFAGTSGGADEQFF